These T cell receptor beta chains were read from a single sample in a study of blood T cell repertoires in COVID-19. Repertoires were generated with immunoSEQ multiplex PCR, while TCRdb's copy carries only in-frame clones and drops some. Of about 300,000 clones detected, approximately 86% appear once; the ten largest clones hold around 2.1%. Material for sequencing was peripheral blood. Receptors were obtained from a man between 18 and 29 years old with active or convalescent COVID-19. The CDR3 runs from the conserved cysteine through the conserved F or W. D genes are given only for firm matches. Clone size appears in some rows only: once, few, many, or a class for an expanded clone.

size,D,J,V,DNA,CDR3
NA,TRBD2,TRBJ2-7,TRBV5-8,TGTGCCAGCAGCTTGTGGACCCTAGCGGGAGACTACGAGCAGTACTTC,CASSLWTLAGDYEQYF
NA,NA,TRBJ2-7,TRBV28,TGTGCCAGCAGTTCGTACAGGGACTACGAGCAGTACTTC,CASSSYRDYEQYF
NA,TRBD2,TRBJ2-3,TRBV4-1,TGCGCCAGCAGCCAGACTAGCGGACCGCAATCCCGCACAGATACGCAGTATTTT,CASSQTSGPQSRTDTQYF
NA,NA,TRBJ1-1,TRBV28,TGTGCCAGCAGTTTAAATTCAGGGGACGCTGAAGCTTTCTTT,CASSLNSGDAEAFF
NA,TRBD1,TRBJ2-1,TRBV3-1/TRBV3-2,TGTGCCAGCAGCCTACCGGGACAGGGGGCGAATGAGCAGTTCTTC,CASSLPGQGANEQFF
NA,NA,TRBJ2-3,TRBV10-3,TGTGCCATCGGTCCCCAGGGGAATCGAGATACGCAGTATTTT,CAIGPQGNRDTQYF
NA,NA,TRBJ2-2,TRBV2,TGTGCCAGCAGTGCATACACCGGGGAGCTGTTTTTT,CASSAYTGELFF
NA,NA,TRBJ1-6,TRBV5-3,TGTGCCAGAAGCTTGAGGAAACGGACCGGGAAGAATCGGTGTTCACCCCTCCACTTT,CARSLRKRTGKNRCSPLHF
NA,NA,TRBJ1-4,TRBV12-3/TRBV12-4,TGTGCCAGCAGTTTTAAGCCCTATGAAAAACTGTTTTTT,CASSFKPYEKLFF
NA,TRBD1,TRBJ2-3,TRBV2,TGTGCCAACCCGACAGGGTCAGATACGCAGTATTTT,CANPTGSDTQYF
NA,TRBD2,TRBJ2-7,TRBV27,TGTGCCAGCAGTCATAGCGGGATTGGTGGGGGGGCCTACGAGCAGTACTTC,CASSHSGIGGGAYEQYF
NA,NA,TRBJ2-7,TRBV29-1,TGCAGCGTTCGTCGGGGTTACGAGCAGTACTTC,CSVRRGYEQYF
NA,TRBD2,TRBJ2-7,TRBV19,TGTGCCAGTAGTATAGTTCGGGGGGCCTACGAGCAGTACTTC,CASSIVRGAYEQYF
once,TRBD1,TRBJ1-2,TRBV6-5,TGTGCCAGCAGTTACTCGAGAACAGGGGTAGATGGCTACACCTTC,CASSYSRTGVDGYTF
NA,TRBD1,TRBJ2-1,TRBV11-2,TGTGCCAGCAGCTTAAGACCCGGGACAGGGGATGAGCAGTTCTTC,CASSLRPGTGDEQFF
NA,NA,TRBJ1-1,TRBV14,TGTGCCAGCAGCCAATCCGGGGGGGTAGCTTTCTTT,CASSQSGGVAFF
once,NA,TRBJ2-2,TRBV3-1/TRBV3-2,TGTGCCAGCAGCCAGAAGGGGCGGGGCAACACCGGGGAGCTGTTTTTT,CASSQKGRGNTGELFF
NA,NA,TRBJ1-1,TRBV7-3,TGTGCCAGCAGCTTAAATCCGGTCCCGAGCACTGAAGCTTTCTTT,CASSLNPVPSTEAFF
NA,TRBD1,TRBJ1-5,TRBV10-3,TGTGCCATCAGTGAGACCGGACAGGGAAAGGGACAGCCCCAGCATTTT,CAISETGQGKGQPQHF
NA,NA,TRBJ1-1,TRBV5-8,TGTGCCAGCAGCTTGGAAGCAGGGTGGTACACTGAAGCTTTCTTT,CASSLEAGWYTEAFF
NA,TRBD1,TRBJ1-2,TRBV5-6,TGTGCCAGCAGCTCGGACAGGGGATATGGCTACACCTTC,CASSSDRGYGYTF
NA,TRBD2,TRBJ2-1,TRBV11-3,TGTGCCAGCAGCCGGGGGGGGAATGAGCAGTTCTTC,CASSRGGNEQFF
NA,TRBD2,TRBJ2-1,TRBV11-2,TGTGCCAGCAGCTCCCTCCTAAGCGGGGGGTTTTGTGAGCAGTTCTTC,CASSSLLSGGFCEQFF
NA,NA,TRBJ2-3,TRBV21-1,TGTGCCAGCATCGCCGGACTAGCCCCGCCAGATACGCAGTATTTT,CASIAGLAPPDTQYF
NA,TRBD1,TRBJ2-2,TRBV6-5,TGTGCCAGCAGCCCAGACAGGGCAGGCGGGGAGCTGTTTTTT,CASSPDRAGGELFF
few,TRBD2,TRBJ2-7,TRBV27,TGTGCCAGCAGTTTACTAGCGGGAGGGTACGAGCAGTACTTC,CASSLLAGGYEQYF
NA,NA,TRBJ1-2,TRBV9,TGTGCCAGCAGCCCCCAAGGGGCGAACGGCTACACCTTC,CASSPQGANGYTF
NA,TRBD1,TRBJ2-5,TRBV4-1,TGCGCCAGCAGCTTCCGGACAGGGCAGCAAGAGACCCAGTACTTC,CASSFRTGQQETQYF
NA,TRBD2,TRBJ2-7,TRBV5-1,TGCGCCAGCAGCCTCCTCTCCGGGACTAGCGTCCCCTACGAGCAGTACTTC,CASSLLSGTSVPYEQYF
NA,TRBD2,TRBJ2-5,TRBV7-9,TGTGCCAGCAGCTTAGCTCTCGGGACTAGCGGAAAAGAGACCCAGTACTTC,CASSLALGTSGKETQYF
few,NA,TRBJ1-2,TRBV7-3,TGTGCCAGCAGCTTTTCAGATACCCGTGGCTACACCTTC,CASSFSDTRGYTF
NA,TRBD1,TRBJ2-7,TRBV3-1/TRBV3-2,TGTGCCAGCAGCCGTACAGGGGGGAACTACGAGCAGTACTTC,CASSRTGGNYEQYF
NA,NA,TRBJ1-4,TRBV5-6,TGTGCCAGCAGCTTGGGAGGGATTAATGAAAAACTGTTTTTT,CASSLGGINEKLFF
NA,NA,TRBJ2-3,TRBV6-5,TGTGCCAGCAGTTACTCCGGCGGGGTTGCCACAGATACGCAGTATTTT,CASSYSGGVATDTQYF
NA,NA,TRBJ1-6,TRBV2,TGTGCCAGCAGTGAAGCAACAGGCTCCTATAATTCACCCCTCCACTTT,CASSEATGSYNSPLHF
NA,TRBD1,TRBJ2-5,TRBV18,TGTGCCAGCTCGCCGACAGGGATCGTGGAGACCCAGTACTTC,CASSPTGIVETQYF
few,NA,TRBJ1-2,TRBV29-1,TGCAGCGTCGCCAACCAGGGGAGAGAGTTTAATGGCTACACCTTC,CSVANQGREFNGYTF
NA,NA,TRBJ1-1,TRBV7-9,TGTGCCAGCAGCTTAGTCGGGGGGATGAACACTGAAGCTTTCTTT,CASSLVGGMNTEAFF
NA,TRBD2,TRBJ2-3,TRBV11-3,TGTGCCAGCAGCACCCGTTCCGGGACTAGCGGGGACGACACAGATACGCAGTATTTT,CASSTRSGTSGDDTDTQYF
NA,TRBD1,TRBJ2-5,TRBV5-1,TGCGCCAGCAGCAAGGACAGGGGGCAAGAGACCCAGTACTTC,CASSKDRGQETQYF
NA,NA,TRBJ2-1,TRBV5-1,TGCGCCAGCAGCCAAAGGGGGAACAATGAGCAGTTCTTC,CASSQRGNNEQFF
NA,NA,TRBJ2-3,TRBV6-5,TGTGCCAGCAGTCGCTCCTACACAGATACGCAGTATTTT,CASSRSYTDTQYF